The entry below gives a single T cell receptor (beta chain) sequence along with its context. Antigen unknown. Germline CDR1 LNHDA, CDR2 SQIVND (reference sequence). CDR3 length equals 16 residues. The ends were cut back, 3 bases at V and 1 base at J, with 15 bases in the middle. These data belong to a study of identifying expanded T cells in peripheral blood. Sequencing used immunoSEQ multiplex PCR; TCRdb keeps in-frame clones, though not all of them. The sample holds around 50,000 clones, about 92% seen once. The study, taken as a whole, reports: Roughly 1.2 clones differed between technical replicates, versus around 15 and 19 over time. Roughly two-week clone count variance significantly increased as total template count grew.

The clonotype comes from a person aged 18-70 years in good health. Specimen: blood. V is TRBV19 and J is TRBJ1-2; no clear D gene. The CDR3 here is CASSIFAAGDNYGYTF. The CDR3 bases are TGTGCCAGTAGTATCTTCGCGGCAGGAGATAACTATGGCTACACCTTC.